Presented here are 10 T cell receptor beta chains from one specimen sequenced in a study of blood T cells in healthy people across ages (dated by TCRdb to between 2014 and 2017). The method behind the library was 5' RACE. A second PCR of about 7 to 12 cycles was performed with a sample-barcoded 5' primer and a J-beta primer mix. The public reads were quality trimmed at Q25 with fastp and then assembled into clones with MiXCR by TCRdb, keeping productive beta chains. Each CDR3 protein gets just one entry, which takes the most common genes and DNA from the rows behind it. The sample table contains approximately 2,000,000 distinct CDR3 sequences; only one count was recorded for roughly two fifths of them. 20% to 25% of the sample comes from the top ten. Sequenced sample: blood. The receptors shown here come from a human donor in good health.

The chain joins TRBV12-3 or TRBV12-4 to TRBJ2-1; either TRBD1 or TRBD2 may supply D (6 bases each). Trimming removed 6 bases at V and 5 bases at J, with 17 bases between. CDR3 length equals 15 residues. CDR3 amino acids: CASSPYGGPNNEQFF. CDR3 sequence (DNA): TGTGCCAGCAGCCCCTATGGGGGGCCAAACAATGAGCAGTTCTTC.

Only a few counts were recorded for this clonotype. Here the CDR3 DNA reads TGTGCCAGCAGTTCGGACGGAGGATCCTACGAGCAGTACTTC. Translating gives CASSSDGGSYEQYF. The rearrangement joins TRBV7-9 to TRBJ2-7; maybe TRBD2 (5 bases). CDR1 is SEHNR and CDR2 is FQNEAQ in the germline V gene (reference sequence). The CDR3 runs 14 residues. Trimming stripped 6 bases from V and 1 base from J, with 13 bases between.

Comment on this clonotype: The junction departs from germline at one end; a sequencing error may be responsible. V and J are TRBV29-1 and TRBJ2-6; 9 bases align to TRBD1. Germline values: CDR1 SQVTM, CDR2 ANQGSEA. CDR3 length: 16 residues. The CDR3 protein is CSALGQGLSGANVRTF. The CDR3 DNA reads TGCAGCGCGCTGGGACAGGGCCTCTCTGGGGCCAACGTCCGGACTTTC.

This chain joins TRBV12-3 or TRBV12-4 and TRBJ2-7; the D gene is possibly TRBD2 (6 bases). There are 13 residues in the CDR3. Trimming stripped 8 bases from V and 2 bases from J, with 13 bases between. CDR3 bases: TGTGCCAGCTGTTGGGAGGTCCCCTACGAGCAGTACTTC. Encoded protein: CASCWEVPYEQYF.

This clonotype occurred once. The junction shows a germline mismatch at one end, possibly a read error. This sequence joins TRBV27 and TRBJ1-2, with D uncertain. This CDR3 is 16 amino acids long. Germline V gives CDR1 MNHEY, CDR2 SMNVEV (reference sequence). The chain's CDR3 is CASSLSAGQKDYGYTF. In nucleotides, the CDR3 is TGTGCCAGCAGTCTATCGGCGGGCCAGAAAGACTATGGCTACACCTTC.

The chain recombines TRBV2 with TRBJ2-7, with D perhaps TRBD2 (7 bases). CDR1 is SNHLY and CDR2 is FYNNEI in the germline V gene. CDR3 length: 15 residues. Trimming shortened V by 4 bases and J by 6 bases, and 19 bases separated the two germline ends. In DNA, the CDR3 is TGTGCCAGCAGTGGAGGGGGGGCCCTCGGTGCCGAGCAGTACTTC. Amino acid sequence: CASSGGGALGAEQYF.

The rearrangement uses TRBV19 and TRBJ2-1, with unresolved D. The CDR3 length is 12 residues. The germline V and J ends were trimmed by 3 bases and 14 bases, with 14 bases remaining between them. Germline values: CDR1 LNHDA, CDR2 SQIVND (reference sequence). The DNA for the CDR3 is TGTGCCAGTAGTATCGCCCCAGGCTTGAAGTTCTTC. It specifies CASSIAPGLKFF.

This chain uses TRBV3-1 with TRBJ2-5; no clear D gene. The V gene lost 3 bases and the J gene lost 3 bases, with 20 bases spanning the gap. The CDR3 length is 17 residues. Per germline, CDR1 LGHDT and CDR2 YNNKEL (reference sequence). The CDR3 spells CASSHSQHSHGEETQYF. CDR3 sequence (DNA): TGTGCCAGCAGCCATTCCCAGCACTCACATGGCGAAGAGACCCAGTACTTC.

This chain joins TRBV6-2 or TRBV6-3 and TRBJ2-7; 9 positions agree with TRBD2. V shed 6 bases and J 3 bases; nucleotides not matched to a gene: 9. Germline assignment: CDR1 MNHEY and CDR2 SVGEGT. The CDR3 is 15 residues long. Written as DNA, the CDR3 is TGTGCCAGCAGCCAGGGAGCTAGCGGGGACTACGAGCAGTACTTC. It specifies CASSQGASGDYEQYF.

The chain carries TRBV6-6 and TRBJ2-5; tentative D call: TRBD2 (5 bases). The DNA end favors TRBJ2-7, so the J call may be wrong. Looked up from germline, CDR1 is MNHNY and CDR2 is SVGAGI (reference sequence). The CDR3 totals 14 residues. Here the CDR3 reads CASSYGRGSREQYF. DNA of the CDR3: TGTGCCAGCAGTTACGGTCGGGGTTCGCGCGAGCAGTACTTC.